The next 16 T cell receptor beta chains were all read from a single sample in a study of blood T cell repertoires in COVID-19 (dated by TCRdb to the early 2020s). Library construction relied on the immunoSEQ multiplex PCR assay. TCRdb retrieved this table from immuneACCESS and kept in-frame rearrangements only. Not all clones are present; in checked studies, unresolved V genes account for under half, and no reason is known for the remainder. The sample table holds hundreds of thousands of clones, of which 80% to 90% were seen once. Jointly, the top ten make up 2% to 2.5% of the sample. Sequencing used PBMCs or T cells enriched from blood (not recorded which). The receptors originated from a woman in her late teens or twenties who had recovered from COVID-19.

CDR3 nucleotides: TGTGCCAGCAGTGGGAGGGGCCCTTACTACGAGCAGTACTTC. This gives the protein CASSGRGPYYEQYF. The chain carries TRBV27 and TRBJ2-7, with 7 bases aligning to TRBD2. CDR1 is MNHEY, CDR2 SMNVEV, per germline (reference sequence). V was pared by 5 bases and J by 3 bases, with 7 bases of the junction left unmatched. The CDR3 spans 14 residues.

This chain joins TRBV21-1 and TRBJ2-1; TRBD2, the table's D call, was not compared with the DNA. TRBV21-1 is designated a pseudogene. The CDR3 runs to 18 residues. In DNA form, the CDR3 reads TGTGCCAGCAGCGACGGTAGCGGGGACCCCCCCCTTTACAATGAGCAGTTCTTC. It codes for CASSDGSGDPPLYNEQFF.

The V gene is TRBV11-2, the J gene TRBJ1-4; a possible D gene is TRBD1 (5 bases). V shed 0 bases and J shed 7 bases, with 9 bases lying between them. CDR1 and CDR2 (germline): SGHAT, FQNNGV. The CDR3 runs 14 residues. The CDR3 region is CASSLEGRGEKLFF. The CDR3 coding sequence is TGTGCCAGCAGCTTAGAGGGGCGCGGTGAAAAACTGTTTTTT.

The chain has TRBV7-9 and TRBJ1-4; 10 bases fit TRBD1. From germline, CDR1 is SEHNR and CDR2 FQNEAQ (reference sequence). The CDR3 is 19 amino acids. V shed 0 bases, J shed 4 bases, and the junction held 11 bases outside the gene matches. CDR3 protein: CASSLAPLTGGGINEKLFF. The CDR3 DNA reads TGTGCCAGCAGCTTAGCCCCCTTGACAGGGGGCGGAATTAATGAAAAACTGTTTTTT.

This clone was seen more than once but under ten times. The rearrangement uses TRBV6-5 and TRBJ2-2, with TRBD2 as a possible D gene (5 bases). Looked up from germline, CDR1 is MNHEY and CDR2 is SVGAGI. Between the trimmed V and J ends, which lost 4 bases and 1 base, there was a span of 7 bases. The CDR3 runs to 14 residues. CDR3 DNA sequence: TGTGCCAGCAGTTGGAGGCAGAACACCGGGGAGCTGTTTTTT. Amino acids: CASSWRQNTGELFF.

The chain recombines TRBV28 with TRBJ2-5; TRBD1 is a possible D gene (8 bases). Looked up from germline, CDR1 is MDHEN and CDR2 is SYDVKM. The V and J ends lost 5 bases and 3 bases respectively, with 19 bases between them. CDR3 length: 16 amino acids. CDR3 nucleotides: TGTGCCAGCAGTGACGGACAGGGAGGGATCGAAGAGACCCAGTACTTC. This codes for CASSDGQGGIEETQYF.

V is TRBV9 and J is TRBJ2-7; 7 bases are shared with TRBD2. The CDR3 extends over 15 amino acids. Germline CDR1 is SGDLS and CDR2 is YYNGEE. V trimming: 0 bases; J trimming: 4 bases; junction bases outside the gene matches: 7. The CDR3 here is CASSVAPLALYEQYF. The DNA for the CDR3 is TGTGCCAGCAGCGTAGCCCCACTAGCGTTATACGAGCAGTACTTC.

The chain has TRBV7-2 and TRBJ2-7; 9 nucleotides agree with TRBD2. CDR1 is SGHTA, CDR2 FQGNSA, per germline. This CDR3 region has 18 residues. Trimming cost V 5 bases and J 0 bases; bases outside gene matches: 14. The CDR3 loop is CASSLAATSGDFSYEQYF. The CDR3 DNA sequence: TGTGCCAGCAGCCTGGCCGCGACTAGCGGCGACTTCTCCTACGAGCAGTACTTC.

This chain connects TRBV7-9 to TRBJ1-2; D remains ambiguous. The CDR3 runs to 14 residues. Deletions cut 5 bases from V and 2 bases from J, with 12 bases between. Germline loops: CDR1 SEHNR, CDR2 FQNEAQ (reference sequence). The CDR3 coding sequence is TGTGCCAGCAGCCCCGATGGAGGGAACTATGGCTACACCTTC. Residues: CASSPDGGNYGYTF. The variable domain in full, with the rest retrieved from reference TRBV7-9 and TRBJ1-2, is DTGVSQNPRHKITKRGQNVTFRCDPISEHNRLYWYRQTLGQGPEFLTYFQNEAQLEKSRLLSDRFSAERPKGSFSTLEIQRTEQGDSAMYLCASSPDGGNYGYTFGSGTRLTVV.

CDR3 DNA sequence: TGTGCCAGCAGTTACCGACTCTATGGCTACACCTTC. Its protein is CASSYRLYGYTF. The chain uses TRBV6-5 and TRBJ1-2, with D unresolved. This CDR3 spans 12 amino acids. CDR1 MNHEY and CDR2 SVGAGI come from the germline V gene. V was cut by 2 bases and J by 4 bases, with 5 bases left in between.

The CDR3 reads CASSQPGRGGYTF. Here the CDR3 DNA reads TGTGCCAGCAGCCAACCAGGGCGGGGCGGCTACACCTTC. The gene calls are TRBV3-1 (or the pseudogene TRBV3-2) and TRBJ1-2; D is possibly TRBD1 (5 bases). CDR3 length: 13 residues. The ends were cut back, 2 bases at V and 8 bases at J, with 12 bases in the middle. Looked up from germline, CDR1 is LGHDT and CDR2 is YNNKEL (reference sequence).

The chain recombines TRBV10-3 with TRBJ2-3, with D tentatively TRBD2 (5 bases). The V and J ends lost 4 bases and 1 base respectively, with 12 bases between them. Germline V CDR1 and CDR2: ENHRY, SYGVKD. The CDR3 sequence is 15 residues long. CDR3 nucleotide sequence: TGTGCCATCAGTGCGCGGGCACTTGGCACAGATACGCAGTATTTT. Its protein is CAISARALGTDTQYF.

The chain is built from TRBV6-1 and TRBJ1-2; D uncertain. Germline values: CDR1 MNHNS, CDR2 SASEGT. V lost 2 bases and J 0 bases, leaving 10 bases between the germline ends. CDR3 length: 15 residues. CDR3 protein: CASSESPQTNYGYTF. CDR3 bases: TGTGCCAGCAGTGAATCCCCACAGACTAACTATGGCTACACCTTC.

The chain has TRBV11-2 and TRBJ1-2; maybe TRBD1 (5 bases). Trimming removed 5 bases from V and 6 bases from J, with 16 bases in between. From germline, CDR1 is SGHAT and CDR2 FQNNGV. The CDR3 spans 14 residues. The CDR3 bases are TGTGCCAGCAGCCCCGGTGACAGATTCCATGGCTACACCTTC. It encodes CASSPGDRFHGYTF.

This sequence joins TRBV19 and TRBJ1-1, with 10 bases matching TRBD1. Germline V CDR1 and CDR2: LNHDA, SQIVND (reference sequence). Trimming cost V 3 bases and J 4 bases; bases outside gene matches: 11. The CDR3 contains 17 residues. CDR3 region: CASSMKGQGIMGTEAFF. CDR3 DNA: TGTGCCAGTAGTATGAAGGGACAGGGGATTATGGGCACTGAAGCTTTCTTT.

The chain joins TRBV5-4 to TRBJ1-1; D is ambiguous. This CDR3 has 14 amino acids. V was cut by 0 bases and J by 7 bases, with 13 bases left in between. CDR1 and CDR2 from the germline V gene are SGHNT and YYREEE (reference sequence). Here the CDR3 DNA reads TGTGCCAGCAGCTTGGCCACCCCGACTAGTGAAGCTTTCTTT. Translating gives CASSLATPTSEAFF.